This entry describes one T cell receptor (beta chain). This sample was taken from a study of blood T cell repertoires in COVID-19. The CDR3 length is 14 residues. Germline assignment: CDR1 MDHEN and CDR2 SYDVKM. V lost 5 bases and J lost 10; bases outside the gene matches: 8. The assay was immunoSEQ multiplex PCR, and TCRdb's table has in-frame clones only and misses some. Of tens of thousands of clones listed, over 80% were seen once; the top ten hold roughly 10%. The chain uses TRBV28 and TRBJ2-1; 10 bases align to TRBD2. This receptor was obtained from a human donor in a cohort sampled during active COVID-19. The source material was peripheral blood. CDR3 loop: CASSPSRLAGEQFF. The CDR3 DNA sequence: TGTGCCAGCAGTCCATCAAGACTAGCGGGCGAGCAGTTCTTC.